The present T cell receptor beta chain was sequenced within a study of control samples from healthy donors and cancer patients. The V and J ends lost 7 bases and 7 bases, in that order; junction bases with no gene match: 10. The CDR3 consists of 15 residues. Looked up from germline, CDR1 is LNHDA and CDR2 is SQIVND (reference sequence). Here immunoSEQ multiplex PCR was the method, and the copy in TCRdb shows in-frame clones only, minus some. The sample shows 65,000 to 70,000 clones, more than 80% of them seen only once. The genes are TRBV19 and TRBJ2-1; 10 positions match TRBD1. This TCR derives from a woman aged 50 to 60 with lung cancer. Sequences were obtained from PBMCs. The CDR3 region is CASKTGGPRGNEQFF. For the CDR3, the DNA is TGTGCCAGTAAGACAGGGGGCCCCAGGGGGAATGAGCAGTTCTTC.